Below are 8 T cell receptor beta chains sequenced from a single sample in a study of blood T cell repertoires in COVID-19. The method was immunoSEQ multiplex PCR; TCRdb's version includes in-frame clones alone and lacks a portion of them. The table lists some 200,000 clones, about four fifths of them singletons. Specimen: PBMCs or T cells enriched from blood (not recorded which). These receptors all stem from a middle-aged man who had recovered from COVID-19.

The CDR3 DNA is TGTGCCAGCAGCGAAACTGTGGACAGGAACTATGGCTACACCTTC. Residues: CASSETVDRNYGYTF. This chain connects TRBV6-6 to TRBJ1-2; TRBD1 matches 7 bases. The V and J ends lost 6 bases and 2 bases, in that order; junction bases with no gene match: 9. This CDR3 contains 15 residues. Germline V CDR1 and CDR2: MNHNY, SVGAGI (reference sequence).

The chain uses TRBV18 and TRBJ1-2; the match to TRBD1 covers 11 bases. The CDR3 consists of 18 residues. Germline V lookup: CDR1 KGHSH, CDR2 LQKENI. Trimming took 2 bases from V and 3 from J; bases not matched to a gene: 11. The CDR3 loop reads CASSPAPRPGQGDYGYTF. DNA for the CDR3: TGTGCCAGCTCACCAGCCCCTAGGCCGGGACAGGGGGACTATGGCTACACCTTC.

This CDR3 is CASSYSSQGETEAFF. In nucleotides, the CDR3 is TGTGCCAGCAGTTACTCATCTCAGGGGGAAACTGAAGCTTTCTTT. V usage is TRBV6-2 or TRBV6-3 and J usage is TRBJ1-1; 7 nucleotides line up with TRBD1. Germline V gives CDR1 MNHEY, CDR2 SVGEGT. This CDR3 is built from 15 residues. V lost 0 bases and J lost 5; bases outside the gene matches: 6.

The sample holds a few counts of this clone. CDR3 DNA: TGTGCCAGCAGCCCAAGAGGTGGAAACACTGAAGCTTTCTTT. Protein product: CASSPRGGNTEAFF. This chain uses TRBV7-3 with TRBJ1-1, with D uncertain. The CDR3 covers 14 residues. Trimming stripped 5 bases from V and 2 bases from J, with 12 bases between. Germline V gives CDR1 SGHTA, CDR2 FQGTGA.

CDR3 sequence (DNA): TGTGCCAGCAGCCGAGCGGGTGAGCAGTTCTTC. This translates into CASSRAGEQFF. V and J are TRBV11-2 and TRBJ2-1; TRBD2 is a possible D gene (6 bases). V lost 5 bases to trimming and J lost 9 bases, with 8 bases between them. CDR1 and CDR2 from the germline V gene are SGHAT and FQNNGV. CDR3 size: 11 residues.

This chain joins TRBV7-2 and TRBJ1-3; TRBD1 matches 7 bases. V lost 5 bases to trimming and J lost 0 bases; unmatched junction nucleotides: 1. From germline, CDR1 is SGHTA and CDR2 FQGNSA. The CDR3 is 14 residues long. The CDR3 nucleotides are TGTGCCAGCAGCGGGACAGTCTCTGGAAACACCATATATTTT. Amino acid sequence: CASSGTVSGNTIYF.

The chain is built from TRBV3-1 (or the pseudogene TRBV3-2) and TRBJ2-5; 9 nucleotides agree with TRBD2. CDR1 LGHDT and CDR2 YNNKEL come from the germline V gene (reference sequence). The CDR3 loop spans 16 amino acids. V lost 1 base and J lost 4; bases outside the gene matches: 7. The chain's CDR3 is CASSQGVPGLAETQYF. CDR3 DNA sequence: TGTGCCAGCAGCCAAGGGGTACCGGGACTAGCAGAGACCCAGTACTTC.

This clone was observed a handful of times. The chain combines TRBV30 with TRBJ1-2; no clear D gene. Trimming shortened V by 0 bases and J by 0 bases, and 11 bases separated the two germline ends. Germline V gene data show CDR1 as GTSNPN and CDR2 as SVGIG (reference sequence). The CDR3 sequence is 15 residues long. The CDR3 loop reads CAWSVRLLANYGYTF. CDR3 DNA sequence: TGTGCCTGGAGTGTAAGACTTTTAGCTAACTATGGCTACACCTTC.